These 3 T cell receptor beta chains share one sample of origin, sequenced in a study of blood T cells in healthy people across ages. A second roughly 6 to 12 cycle PCR used barcoded and J-beta primers. TCRdb reprocessed the 5' RACE reads with MiXCR, giving one entry per CDR3 protein. The table lists roughly 410,000 distinct CDR3 sequences, about half of them singletons. What was sequenced was blood. The receptors stem from a man in his fifties or sixties in good health.

The genes are TRBV28 and TRBJ2-1; D ambiguous. V was clipped by 3 bases and J by 7 bases, with 7 bases between them. This CDR3 comprises 12 residues. CDR1 and CDR2 (germline): MDHEN, SYDVKM. Here the CDR3 reads CASSFLENEQFF. CDR3 in DNA: TGTGCCAGCAGTTTCCTTGAGAATGAGCAGTTCTTC.

This chain links TRBV20-1 with TRBJ2-3, with 11 nucleotides matching TRBD2. Per germline, CDR1 DFQATT and CDR2 SNEGSKA (reference sequence). The CDR3 sequence is 15 residues long. The junction had 7 bases not matched to a gene; V was cut back by 7 bases and J by 1 base. CDR3 in amino acids: CSGAPLAGGTDTQYF. The CDR3 nucleotides read TGCAGTGGGGCCCCACTAGCGGGGGGCACAGATACGCAGTATTTT.

Points on this clonotype: A junction end diverges from the germline sequence, so it may reflect a read error. The chain has TRBV12-3 or TRBV12-4 and TRBJ2-3; a possible D gene is TRBD2 (5 bases). CDR3 length equals 13 residues. The CDR3 loop is CANSFAGRDTQYF. The CDR3 DNA reads TGTGCCAACAGTTTTGCGGGCCGAGATACGCAGTATTTT.